The clone carrying this T cell receptor (beta chain) has ten or more counts. Its antigen is unknown. The sample comes from a study of early T cells in non-severe SARS-CoV-2 infection. Study at large: Unsorted whole-blood RNA was sequenced in bulk, leaving chains unpaired. Study outcomes and limitations: CD4 and private specificities were missed by VDJdb matching, which favored anti-spike CD8 responses.

Molecules of cDNA were individually given unique molecular identifiers that were attached to them. TCRdb reanalysed the 5' RACE reads using MiXCR and keeps one entry per CDR3 protein. The sample carries about 55,000 distinct CDR3 sequences, under 15% recorded once. V was clipped by 6 bases and J by 6 bases, with 13 bases between them. Germline V gives CDR1 WSHSY, CDR2 SAAADI. The CDR3 loop spans 13 amino acids. The chain has TRBV10-2 and TRBJ2-3, with D perhaps TRBD2 (7 bases). This material consisted of whole blood, taken at baseline. This sequence originates from an adult who was a healthcare worker with PCR-confirmed SARS-CoV-2 infection or an uninfected control (not recorded which). CDR3 protein: CASSLGGLDTQYF. In DNA, the CDR3 is TGCGCCAGCAGCCTGGGGGGGCTCGATACGCAGTATTTT.